The 16 T cell receptor beta chains below come from one sample, sequenced in a study of cytomegalovirus exposure and HLA in healthy donors listed by TCRdb under 2017. The library was generated by the immunoSEQ multiplex PCR assay. A mixture of 60 forward primers for TCR Vbeta segments and 13 reverse primers for TCR Jbeta segments was used in the multiplex PCR. The table comes from immuneACCESS by way of TCRdb, which keeps in-frame sequences with V and J called. Part of the clones is missing from these tables; in studies checked, under half for an unresolved V gene and the rest for unknown reasons. The sample includes 77,000 or so clones, with around 76% observed a single time. Around 1.5% of the sample comes from the top ten. Sequencing was done on a sample of PBMCs. The source is a middle-aged man in good health and CMV-seronegative.

This clone was seen a few times. This sequence joins TRBV11-2 and TRBJ2-7; 9 bases line up with TRBD1. Germline V lookup: CDR1 SGHAT, CDR2 FQNNGV. This CDR3 contains 16 residues. V gave up 3 bases and J gave up 5 bases; unmatched junction bases: 11. CDR3 nucleotide sequence: TGTGCCAGCAGCTTCCTCACAGGGGGCGGTTTACACGAGCAGTACTTC. This sequence encodes CASSFLTGGGLHEQYF.

The chain is built from TRBV28 and TRBJ1-6; 7 positions agree with TRBD1. V lost 5 bases, J lost 1 base, and 2 bases stayed unmatched. The CDR3 loop spans 15 amino acids. Germline V gives CDR1 MDHEN, CDR2 SYDVKM. Here the CDR3 reads CASSQQGSYNSPLHF. The CDR3 DNA is TGTGCCAGCAGTCAACAGGGGTCCTATAATTCACCCCTCCACTTT.

The V gene is TRBV7-9, the J gene TRBJ2-7; D possibly corresponds to TRBD1 (5 bases). CDR3 length: 13 amino acids. Germline V gene data show CDR1 as SEHNR and CDR2 as FQNEAQ (reference sequence). V lost 3 bases and J 4 bases, leaving 10 bases between the germline ends. The CDR3 region is CASSLETVYEQYF. As DNA, the CDR3 is TGTGCCAGCAGCTTGGAGACAGTGTACGAGCAGTACTTC. Together with reference TRBV7-9 and TRBJ2-7, the CDR3 gives the full variable domain: DTGVSQNPRHKITKRGQNVTFRCDPISEHNRLYWYRQTLGQGPEFLTYFQNEAQLEKSRLLSDRFSAERPKGSFSTLEIQRTEQGDSAMYLCASSLETVYEQYFGPGTRLTVT.

This clone was picked up one time. The chain couples TRBV5-5 to TRBJ1-2; unclear D gene. The V end lost 0 bases, the J end lost 2 bases, and 8 bases lay between the germline ends. CDR1 and CDR2 from the germline V gene are SGHKS and YYEKEE (reference sequence). The CDR3 extends over 14 amino acids. This CDR3 reads CASSLEQKNYGYTF. CDR3 coding DNA: TGTGCCAGCAGCTTGGAACAGAAGAACTATGGCTACACCTTC.

This chain connects TRBV28 to TRBJ2-7, with 8 positions matching TRBD2. Trimming took 4 bases from V and 1 from J; bases not matched to a gene: 9. The CDR3 is made up of 16 amino acids. Germline V gives CDR1 MDHEN, CDR2 SYDVKM. Here the CDR3 reads CASSSTQRERSYEQYF. CDR3 coding DNA: TGTGCCAGCAGTTCCACCCAGCGGGAGAGGTCCTACGAGCAGTACTTC.

A single count supports this clone. The chain links TRBV27 to TRBJ2-1; TRBD1 agrees at 7 bases. The V gene end was trimmed by 5 bases and the J gene end by 15 bases; junction bases not matched to a gene: 10. This CDR3 is 12 amino acids long. Germline V gives CDR1 MNHEY, CDR2 SMNVEV (reference sequence). CDR3 region: CASSGLTGIWFF. As DNA, the CDR3 is TGTGCCAGCAGTGGCCTGACAGGGATTTGGTTCTTC.

The rearrangement links TRBV7-9 to TRBJ2-6; maybe TRBD2 (5 bases). V lost 7 bases and J 3 bases, leaving 10 bases between the germline ends. The length of the CDR3 is 14 residues. Germline CDR1 reads SEHNR; CDR2 reads FQNEAQ (reference sequence). DNA for the CDR3: TGTGCCAGCAAGTGGGGAGATGGGGCCAACGTCCTGACTTTC. It encodes CASKWGDGANVLTF. The full variable domain, completed using reference TRBV7-9 and TRBJ2-6, is DTGVSQNPRHKITKRGQNVTFRCDPISEHNRLYWYRQTLGQGPEFLTYFQNEAQLEKSRLLSDRFSAERPKGSFSTLEIQRTEQGDSAMYLCASKWGDGANVLTFGAGSRLTVL.

The V and J genes are TRBV5-1 and TRBJ1-1, with D uncertain. CDR1 is SGHRS and CDR2 is YFSETQ in the germline V gene. The CDR3 covers 16 residues. The V end was cut by 0 bases, the J end by 5 bases, with 17 bases between. Here the CDR3 DNA reads TGCGCCAGCAGCTTGGTTTCCCCTAGGGCGGGAACTGAAGCTTTCTTT. This gives the protein CASSLVSPRAGTEAFF.

This clone was detected once. The gene calls are TRBV6-1 and TRBJ2-7, with D maybe TRBD1 (5 bases). The germline V gene has CDR1 MNHNS and CDR2 SASEGT. The CDR3 runs to 12 residues. Trimming took off 3 bases at V and 5 bases at J, with 8 bases between the two ends. The CDR3 coding sequence is TGTGCCAGCAGTGAGGGCAGGGACGAGCAGTACTTC. Its translation is CASSEGRDEQYF.

The V call is TRBV27, the J call TRBJ1-1, with 7 bases identical to TRBD1. The CDR3 contains 14 residues. Germline assignment: CDR1 MNHEY and CDR2 SMNVEV (reference sequence). Trimming removed 2 bases from V and 3 bases from J; junction bases left unmatched: 3. DNA for the CDR3: TGTGCCAGCAGTTTAGGAGGGGGCCACACTGAAGCTTTCTTT. It translates to CASSLGGGHTEAFF.

The genes are TRBV18 and TRBJ1-1; 7 bases fit TRBD1. CDR3 length: 16 amino acids. Per the germline V gene, CDR1 is KGHSH and CDR2 is LQKENI. With 3 bases clipped from V and 4 bases from J, the junction kept 11 bases outside the gene matches. This CDR3 reads CASSPTGTEPGTEAFF. DNA for the CDR3: TGTGCCAGCTCACCGACAGGGACGGAACCTGGCACTGAAGCTTTCTTT.

The CDR3 protein is CASSPEGLAGGTYEQYF. CDR3 DNA sequence: TGCGCCAGCAGCCCGGAAGGGCTAGCGGGAGGGACATACGAGCAGTACTTC. This chain connects TRBV5-1 to TRBJ2-7, with 12 bases that match TRBD2. CDR1 and CDR2 from the germline V gene are SGHRS and YFSETQ. The junction had 12 bases not matched to a gene; V was cut back by 4 bases and J by 4 bases. This CDR3 is built from 17 residues.

This chain uses TRBV4-2 with TRBJ2-7, with TRBD2 matching 12 bases. Germline trimming cut 2 bases from V and 5 bases from J; bases unmatched to any gene: 13. The germline V gene has CDR1 LGHNA and CDR2 YNFKEQ. The CDR3 totals 18 residues. In DNA, the CDR3 is TGTGCCAGCAGCCAACAAACCCCGACTAGCGGGAGTTTCAACGAGCAGTACTTC. It specifies CASSQQTPTSGSFNEQYF.

The CDR3 reads CASSHGTILEQYF. The CDR3 coding sequence is TGTGCCAGCAGTCACGGGACTATTCTCGAGCAGTACTTC. The chain combines TRBV28 with TRBJ2-7; 7 bases match TRBD2. Looked up from germline, CDR1 is MDHEN and CDR2 is SYDVKM. The V and J ends lost 5 bases and 6 bases, in that order; junction bases with no gene match: 7. The CDR3 runs to 13 residues.

The chain joins TRBV6-6 to TRBJ1-2; a weak D match, TRBD1 (6 bases). CDR3 length: 15 amino acids. Trimming shortened V by 0 bases and J by 4 bases, and 12 bases separated the two germline ends. In germline, CDR1 is MNHNY, CDR2 SVGAGI (reference sequence). CDR3 sequence reads: CASSYSPGVPYGYTF. The CDR3, as DNA: TGTGCCAGCAGTTACTCCCCAGGGGTCCCCTATGGCTACACCTTC.

In nucleotides, the CDR3 is TGCGCCAGCAGCCTGGGACAGGGGGGCAATGAGCAGTTCTTC. Translating gives CASSLGQGGNEQFF. The chain has TRBV5-1 and TRBJ2-1; 11 nucleotides agree with TRBD1. With V trimmed by 4 bases and J by 6 bases, 3 bases remained unmatched. CDR1 is SGHRS and CDR2 is YFSETQ in the germline V gene. The length of the CDR3 is 14 residues.